Listed below are T cell receptor beta chains from one sample, sequenced in a study of long-term antiretroviral therapy in people with HIV. Sequenced by immunoSEQ multiplex PCR; TCRdb stores in-frame clones only, minus some. The data hold about 21,000 clones, with around 84% observed a single time. This specimen consisted of unsorted PBMCs, obtained 1.9 years after starting antiretroviral therapy. Every receptor here comes from a woman aged 45-65 years with HIV. CDR3s include the opening cysteine and the closing phenylalanine or tryptophan. Clone size appears in some rows only: once, few, many, or a class for an expanded clone.

CDR3aa	abundance	v_gene	j_gene
CASSLAGTSNQPQHF	few	TRBV11-2	TRBJ1-5
CASSIGHHYEQYF	once	TRBV19	-
CASRGSRLAGNEQFF	-	TRBV19	TRBJ2-1
CASSKTGGIPNTEAFF	-	TRBV27	TRBJ1-1
CASSLVLDYGYTF	-	TRBV7-9	TRBJ1-2
CASSLASGGYNEQFF	once	TRBV7-2	TRBJ2-1
CASSPTVNTEAFF	-	TRBV11-2	TRBJ1-1
CASSGRYQYTEAFF	-	TRBV19	TRBJ1-1
CASKRTGGAGNEKLFF	-	TRBV19	TRBJ1-4
CASSQEQTGGMNTEAFF	-	TRBV4-3	TRBJ1-1
CASSQVGGRGRNTQYF	-	TRBV4-3	TRBJ2-3
CASGELAVTGELFF	-	TRBV6-5	TRBJ2-2
CASSIQDRPDPLNEKLFF	-	TRBV19	TRBJ1-4
CASRVAETGNTIYF	-	TRBV6-6	TRBJ1-3
CASSLEGGQADTQYF	-	TRBV5-1	TRBJ2-3
CASSQEARGGVETQYF	-	TRBV4-2	TRBJ2-5
CASSHPGTSGVTDTQYF	-	TRBV4-3	TRBJ2-3
CASSFGTSGNTIYF	-	TRBV5-1	TRBJ1-3
CASSEAFQKTYEQYF	-	TRBV2	TRBJ2-7
CASSQESGWWGREQFF	few	TRBV4-3	TRBJ2-1
CASSLGHTTGGYTF	-	TRBV5-1	TRBJ1-2
CATTSGGSGSPLHF	-	TRBV14	TRBJ1-6
CAISEDRASSPLHF	-	TRBV10-3	TRBJ1-6
CASSTRQGGYTF	-	TRBV6-5	TRBJ1-2
CASSQAPGGRAGETQYF	-	TRBV4-1	TRBJ2-5
CASSQDVIREPQHF	-	TRBV4-3	TRBJ1-5
CASSQGNGLAGGPTYF	-	TRBV4-1	TRBJ2-5
CASRPQGGGEKLFF	-	TRBV2	TRBJ1-4
CASSVEGHWGDTQYF	-	TRBV9	TRBJ2-3
CASSSPGSIQETQYF	once	TRBV7-2	TRBJ2-5
CAWSVGQGYQPQHF	few	TRBV30	TRBJ1-5
CASSLSQSEQYF	-	TRBV28	TRBJ2-7
CASSPSRDYGYTF	-	TRBV7-3	TRBJ1-2
CASSATRIDNVLTF	-	TRBV21-1	TRBJ2-6
CASSLGLAGKLFF	-	TRBV7-2	TRBJ1-4
CASSPSPARETEAFF	-	TRBV4-1	TRBJ1-1
CSQWTGGPGQETQYF	few	TRBV29-1	TRBJ2-5
CASSSPGQLSLLDTQYF	-	TRBV11-2	TRBJ2-3
CASSPISTGRVQPQHF	-	TRBV7-2	TRBJ1-5
CASSMPPGQGGGYTF	-	TRBV19	TRBJ1-2
CASTQDRFGGELFF	-	TRBV6-1	TRBJ2-2
CASSLTGAGGEETQYF	once	TRBV4-1	TRBJ2-5
CASSQGAGQGKSYEQYF	-	TRBV4-2	TRBJ2-7
CASGSGTGKGEQYF	few	TRBV6-5	TRBJ2-7
CASSFGQGINQPQHF	-	TRBV7-2	TRBJ1-5
CASSRPGRIREGELFF	-	TRBV4-1	TRBJ2-2
CASSIASTPNYGYTF	-	TRBV19	TRBJ1-2
CASSIGRPSGSNEQFF	once	TRBV19	TRBJ2-1
CASSPLTGLHTGELFF	-	TRBV9	TRBJ2-2
CASSYSGSTDTQYF	-	TRBV6-5	TRBJ2-3
CASSSTRQAFF	-	TRBV6-5	TRBJ1-1
CASSWDSGTSNEQFF	-	TRBV2	TRBJ2-1
CASSERPQGPQNIQYF	-	TRBV5-6	TRBJ2-4
CASSAPTGAGGGHEQFF	-	TRBV9	TRBJ2-1
CATSREKGLNTEAFF	-	TRBV15	TRBJ1-1
CAISEADEQFF	-	TRBV10-3	TRBJ2-1
CASSLVAGISTYNEQFF	few	TRBV5-1	TRBJ2-1
CASSVGYNEQFF	-	TRBV2	TRBJ2-1
CASSSGPGVTEAFF	-	TRBV5-1	TRBJ1-1
CAWSVTGVSEQFF	-	TRBV30	TRBJ2-1